This T cell receptor (beta chain) is drawn from a study of radiotherapy plus CTLA-4 blockade in lung cancer. Looking at the study overall: With roughly 30% of patients having disease control, objective responses were seen in 15% to 20%.

The trim removed 1 base at V and 7 bases at J, leaving 2 bases unmatched. CDR3 size: 14 residues. The germline gives CDR1 SGHTA, CDR2 FQGNSA. Focal radiation was given together with CTLA-4 blockade (ipilimumab) to patients with chemo-refractory metastatic non-small-cell lung cancer. The assay was immunoSEQ multiplex PCR, and TCRdb's table has in-frame clones only and misses some. Of tens of thousands of clones in the sample, roughly 84% were seen once. This clone was seen only a few times. Antigen specificity is unknown. Findings of the study overall: Once radiotherapy plus ipilimumab had been given, TCR clones derived from tumor expanded in blood. How blood T cell clones changed early, along with interferon-beta, reportedly forecast response best.

The V call is TRBV7-2, the J call TRBJ1-4; 8 bases are shared with TRBD1. This receptor was identified in a human donor with non-small cell lung cancer whose response to radiotherapy plus ipilimumab could not be evaluated. Here the sequenced sample was peripheral blood, taken from a patient treated with radiotherapy plus ipilimumab. The CDR3 bases are TGTGCCAGCAGCTTAGACAGGGGGTCTGAAAAACTGTTTTTT. The encoded protein is CASSLDRGSEKLFF.